Listed below are T cell receptor beta chains from one sample, sequenced in a study of blood T cell repertoires in COVID-19. Here immunoSEQ multiplex PCR was the method, and the copy in TCRdb shows in-frame clones only, minus some. The data show some 130,000 clones, with more than 70% seen just once and 9% to 12% held by the top ten. Sequenced: peripheral blood. These TCRs come from a man between 45 and 60 years old with acute or convalescent COVID-19. CDR3s include the opening cysteine and the closing phenylalanine or tryptophan.

V,length,CDR3
TRBV5-1,15,CASSHQEPTNTEAFF
TRBV28,15,CASTLSAGAGSPLHF
TRBV21-1,14,CASSKSPGKRGYTF
TRBV3-1/TRBV3-2,10,CASSPQPQHF
TRBV5-1,17,CASSRTTGGSSGNTIYF
TRBV5-8,13,CASSLGQGGEAFF
TRBV5-1,15,CASSSTGGAGGELFF
TRBV5-1,14,CASSLAWTDYGYTF
TRBV14,13,CASSLQSNSPLHF
TRBV10-1,12,CASSSTEGVAFF
TRBV21-1,15,CASSPRDRSSYEQYF
TRBV19,14,CASSSTGWSTEAFF
TRBV7-9,12,CASSLRVETQYF
TRBV4-2,16,CASSQFTGVGDQPQHF
TRBV27,15,CATLLNSQMNTEAFF
TRBV5-1,15,CASSRPSGGPDTQYF
TRBV5-4,12,CASSPYKDTQYF
TRBV18,15,CASSPTTDSNTEAFF
TRBV9,13,CASSVDEGATQYF
TRBV28,18,CASSLVGGREYSNQPQHF
TRBV30,14,CAWSVRLAGNEQFF
TRBV19,14,CASSIDVRGSGYTF
TRBV2,13,CASSAGGTGELFF
TRBV6-5,14,CASSYLGTDTEAFF
TRBV5-1,15,CASSSGLAGSGELFF
TRBV9,14,CASSDLSGNTEAFF
TRBV18,16,CASSPFPGQGTYEQYF
TRBV2,13,CAIIGPIDGGYTF
TRBV12-5,19,CASGLLPGTGDRGNYEQYF
TRBV19,15,CASSIPGTGKDTQYF
TRBV5-1,16,CASSLSQRHTNYGYTF
TRBV28,14,CASRGPGEREKLFF
TRBV11-2,17,CASSSTPGQRANYGYTF
TRBV5-1,17,CASSWGGGGQGSNEQFF
TRBV18,13,CASGGQQNTEAFF
TRBV10-2,16,CASSESRGIRTDTQYF
TRBV3-1/TRBV3-2,14,CASSRSGSTDTQYF
TRBV15,14,CATKTGVATGELFF
TRBV2,13,CASGGRGDYGYTF
TRBV5-1,17,CASSFDTGVSSYNEQFF
TRBV6-5,15,CASSPTGQIVGELFF
TRBV6-5,13,CASGQSGSETQYF
TRBV7-2,15,CASSVQGYYGNTIYF
TRBV9,15,CASSVIAGLNSPLHF
TRBV19,17,CASSNRTVGQVFYGYTF
TRBV18,15,CASSPGGEGGTEAFF
TRBV2,13,CASSGSPPHGYTF
TRBV6-5,15,CASKGIHGPYNEQFF
TRBV2,15,CASRFLGQGDSPLHF
TRBV28,13,CASSRASGAEAFF
TRBV5-1,15,CASSPIAGAGTEAFF
TRBV9,15,CASSPRSRESTEAFF
TRBV19,17,CASSMPPTGDSNQPQHF
TRBV19,19,CASSSGTGTSGRRTDTQYF
TRBV5-5,12,CASSFPGGELFF